The 26 T cell receptor beta chains below come from one sample, sequenced in a study of circulating and synovial CD4+ cells in juvenile arthritis. Clones were read by immunoSEQ multiplex PCR, and TCRdb kept only the in-frame ones, dropping some. The sample yields 2,500 to 3,000 clones, more than 75% seen once. The material sequenced was HLA-DR+ CD4+ T cells from blood. Subset specified: circulating pathogenic-like lymphocytes, sorted as HLA-DR+CD14-CD3+CD4+CD25low/- blood T cells. The origin of the receptors is a human donor with juvenile idiopathic arthritis.

This chain links TRBV7-9 with TRBJ1-4; D is possibly TRBD1 (5 bases). Between the trimmed V and J ends, which lost 4 bases and 3 bases, there was a span of 9 bases. Germline V gives CDR1 SEHNR, CDR2 FQNEAQ (reference sequence). CDR3 size: 14 residues. The CDR3: CASSSAGSNEKLFF. CDR3 coding DNA: TGTGCCAGCAGCTCCGCAGGGTCTAATGAAAAACTGTTTTTT.

This chain joins TRBV5-1 and TRBJ1-1; a weak D match, TRBD1 (5 bases). V dropped 4 bases and J dropped 2 bases, with 9 bases sitting between them. This CDR3 is built from 13 residues. CDR1 and CDR2 from the germline V gene are SGHRS and YFSETQ. CDR3 nucleotides: TGCGCCAGCAGCGTAACAGGAAACACTGAAGCTTTCTTT. Amino acids: CASSVTGNTEAFF.

The chain joins TRBV25-1 to TRBJ1-3, with TRBD1 matching 7 bases. This CDR3 is built from 14 residues. The V gene end was trimmed by 4 bases and the J gene end by 4 bases; junction bases not matched to a gene: 4. Looked up from germline, CDR1 is MGHDK and CDR2 is SYGVNS. CDR3 DNA sequence: TGTGCCAGCAGTGTAGCAGGGGGAGGAAACACCATATATTTT. It codes for CASSVAGGGNTIYF. The entire variable domain, with the rest obtained from reference TRBV25-1 and TRBJ1-3, is as follows: EADIYQTPRYLVIGTGKKITLECSQTMGHDKMYWYQQDPGMELHLIHYSYGVNSTEKGDLSSESTVSRIRTEHFPLTLESARPSHTSQYLCASSVAGGGNTIYFGEGSWLTVV.

The chain is built from TRBV4-1 and TRBJ2-5; D perhaps matches TRBD1 (6 bases). There are 13 residues in the CDR3. Per germline, CDR1 MGHRA and CDR2 YSYEKL. The ends were cut back, 1 base at V and 3 bases at J, with 6 bases in the middle. CDR3 nucleotide sequence: TGCGCCAGCAGCCAAGGGACAGAAGAGACCCAGTACTTC. Protein product: CASSQGTEETQYF.

In the case of this clone: The junction departs from the called germline gene at one end, perhaps through a read error. The chain couples TRBV20-1 to TRBJ1-1; the D gene is possibly TRBD1 (6 bases). Germline V gene sequence: CDR1 DFQATT, CDR2 SNEGSKA (reference sequence). The CDR3 loop spans 10 amino acids. The CDR3 DNA sequence: TGCGGTGCCCTGGACAGTGAAGCTTTCTTT. It is translated as CGALDSEAFF.

The chain has TRBV6-5 and TRBJ1-3; no definite D call. This CDR3 spans 14 amino acids. Per the germline V gene, CDR1 is MNHEY and CDR2 is SVGAGI. V lost 8 bases to trimming and J lost 0 bases, with 11 bases between them. The chain's CDR3 is CASASRSSGNTIYF. DNA of the CDR3: TGTGCCAGCGCTTCGAGGAGCTCTGGAAACACCATATATTTT.

V and J are TRBV6-5 and TRBJ2-7; TRBD1 matches at 7 bases. This CDR3 has 13 residues. The germline gives CDR1 MNHEY, CDR2 SVGAGI. Trimming cost V 6 bases and J 4 bases; bases outside gene matches: 6. CDR3 bases: TGTGCCAGCAGCCAACAGGGGTTGTACGAGCAGTACTTC. Its translation is CASSQQGLYEQYF.

This clone was counted a single time. The chain uses TRBV19 and TRBJ2-2; TRBD1 might be the D (5 bases). The CDR3 loop spans 18 amino acids. CDR1 LNHDA and CDR2 SQIVND come from the germline V gene (reference sequence). V shed 3 bases and J shed 6 bases, with 23 bases lying between them. In DNA, the CDR3 is TGTGCCAGTAGTATCCCGTTTTCTCTAATCAGGGCTCCCGGGGAGCTGTTTTTT. Its protein product is CASSIPFSLIRAPGELFF.

The rearrangement uses TRBV6-5 and TRBJ1-1, with 8 bases that match TRBD1. Germline V gene data show CDR1 as MNHEY and CDR2 as SVGAGI. Trimming took 6 bases from V and 5 from J; bases not matched to a gene: 5. The CDR3 is made up of 13 amino acids. The CDR3 loop reads CASSKDRGTEAFF. In DNA, the CDR3 is TGTGCCAGCAGCAAAGACAGGGGAACTGAAGCTTTCTTT.

J is TRBJ1-5 and V is TRBV30; D is possibly TRBD1 (5 bases). CDR3 length equals 15 residues. V was pared by 1 base and J by 4 bases, with 14 bases between. Germline V gene sequence: CDR1 GTSNPN, CDR2 SVGIG (reference sequence). The CDR3 DNA reads as TGTGCCTGGAGTGGAAGGGGAATCGGGAATCAGCCCCAGCATTTT. It codes for CAWSGRGIGNQPQHF.

The genes are TRBV5-1 and TRBJ1-6; 7 bases line up with TRBD1. The germline CDR1 and CDR2 sequences are SGHRS and YFSETQ. The V segment lost 2 bases and the J segment 8 bases; nucleotides outside the gene matches: 7. The CDR3 covers 15 residues. The CDR3 region is CASSLGDSRDSPLHF. DNA of the CDR3: TGCGCCAGCAGCTTAGGGGACAGCCGGGATTCACCCCTCCACTTT.

CDR3 in DNA: TGTGCCAGCAGGAGAGCGGGGGGGCCCGGCGAGCAGTACTTC. This sequence encodes CASRRAGGPGEQYF. The chain recombines TRBV7-2 with TRBJ2-7; 10 bases line up with TRBD2. The CDR3 is 14 residues long. Germline CDR1 and CDR2: SGHTA and FQGNSA. The V and J ends lost 6 bases and 6 bases, in that order; junction bases with no gene match: 8.

The rearrangement links TRBV6-5 to TRBJ2-3; 8 positions agree with TRBD1. V was clipped by 2 bases and J by 4 bases; unmatched bases: 2. CDR1 and CDR2 (germline): MNHEY, SVGAGI. This CDR3 has 14 residues. CDR3 amino acids: CASSYLQGADTQYF. For the CDR3, the DNA is TGTGCCAGCAGTTACCTACAGGGGGCAGATACGCAGTATTTT.

CDR3 coding DNA: TGTGCCAGCAGTACGCAGGGGGGCCAGACCCAGTACTTC. The encoded protein is CASSTQGGQTQYF. The J gene is TRBJ2-5, the V gene TRBV6-5; the D gene is possibly TRBD1 (7 bases). Germline V gives CDR1 MNHEY, CDR2 SVGAGI. The CDR3 spans 13 residues. Trimming pared 5 bases from V and 6 bases from J, leaving 13 bases between.

V usage is TRBV30 and J usage is TRBJ1-1, with 8 bases aligning to TRBD1. The CDR3 totals 13 residues. J was trimmed by 11 bases and V by 3 bases; bases with no gene match: 11. Germline CDR1 reads GTSNPN; CDR2 reads SVGIG (reference sequence). The CDR3 region has the DNA TGTGCCTGGAGCCCATTAGGACAGGGTGCTGCTTTCTTT. Its translation: CAWSPLGQGAAFF.

The chain employs TRBV2 and TRBJ1-1, with 8 positions matching TRBD1. This CDR3 comprises 16 residues. Trimming took 2 bases from V and 1 from J; bases not matched to a gene: 6. The V gene's germline CDR1 is SNHLY and CDR2 FYNNEI. The CDR3 loop is CASSESGGAENTEAFF. The CDR3 coding sequence is TGTGCCAGCAGTGAATCAGGGGGCGCGGAGAACACTGAAGCTTTCTTT.

The chain joins TRBV7-9 to TRBJ1-2; D unclear. The CDR3 runs 12 residues. Germline CDR1 is SEHNR and CDR2 is FQNEAQ (reference sequence). V was pared by 4 bases and J by 0 bases, with 3 bases between. In DNA, the CDR3 is TGTGCCAGCAGCTCCTCTAACTATGGCTACACCTTC. Its translation: CASSSSNYGYTF.

The rearrangement uses TRBV2 and TRBJ2-2; the match to TRBD2 covers 8 bases. The CDR3 extends over 16 amino acids. Germline assignment: CDR1 SNHLY and CDR2 FYNNEI. With 6 bases clipped from V and 3 bases from J, the junction kept 9 bases outside the gene matches. CDR3 region: CASRGRAGGDTGELFF. CDR3 nucleotide sequence: TGTGCCAGCAGGGGGCGGGCGGGAGGAGACACCGGGGAGCTGTTTTTT.

The chain has TRBV18 and TRBJ2-3, with 7 bases fitting TRBD1. This CDR3 spans 14 amino acids. Germline CDR1 and CDR2: KGHSH and LQKENI. V trimming: 4 bases; J trimming: 3 bases; junction bases outside the gene matches: 4. Here the CDR3 DNA reads TGTGCCAGCTCACAGAACAGGGGAACAGATACGCAGTATTTT. Translated, it gives CASSQNRGTDTQYF.

The gene calls are TRBV7-3 and TRBJ2-3; 9 bases map to TRBD2. Germline assignment: CDR1 SGHTA and CDR2 FQGTGA. The CDR3 runs to 15 residues. Trimming cost V 1 base and J 4 bases; bases outside gene matches: 3. The CDR3 spells CASSLSSGSSDTQYF. CDR3 nucleotide sequence: TGTGCCAGCAGCTTAAGTAGCGGGAGCTCAGATACGCAGTATTTT.

The chain couples TRBV7-9 to TRBJ1-2; D not certain. Germline assignment: CDR1 SEHNR and CDR2 FQNEAQ (reference sequence). This CDR3 has 14 amino acids. V lost 1 base, J lost 1 base, and 7 bases lay in between. The CDR3 reads CASSLVVFNYGYTF. In DNA, the CDR3 is TGTGCCAGCAGCTTAGTAGTTTTTAACTATGGCTACACCTTC. Looking up the rest from reference TRBV7-9 and TRBJ1-2 gives the full variable domain: DTGVSQNPRHKITKRGQNVTFRCDPISEHNRLYWYRQTLGQGPEFLTYFQNEAQLEKSRLLSDRFSAERPKGSFSTLEIQRTEQGDSAMYLCASSLVVFNYGYTFGSGTRLTVV.

V and J are TRBV5-6 and TRBJ2-5; tentatively, D is TRBD1 (7 bases). Per the germline V gene, CDR1 is SGHDT and CDR2 is YYEEEE. V lost 1 base to trimming and J lost 3 bases, with 19 bases between them. The CDR3 is made up of 17 amino acids. The CDR3 nucleotides are TGTGCCAGCAGCTTGCCAGGGGGAATTAGGGGGGAAGAGACCCAGTACTTC. Translation: CASSLPGGIRGEETQYF.

The CDR3 coding sequence is TGTGCCAGCAGCCAAGGTGGCCCCTATGCGCGCGGGGCGCGCACAGATACGCAGTATTTT. Translated, it gives CASSQGGPYARGARTDTQYF. This chain uses TRBV14 with TRBJ2-3, with a weak D call TRBD2 (6 bases). The CDR3 sequence is 20 residues long. V was pared by 1 base and J by 1 base, with 24 bases between. The germline V gene has CDR1 SGHDN and CDR2 FVKESK. Drawing the rest from reference TRBV14 and TRBJ2-3, the complete variable domain is EAGVTQFPSHSVIEKGQTVTLRCDPISGHDNLYWYRRVMGKEIKFLLHFVKESKQDESGMPNNRFLAERTGGTYSTLKVQPAELEDSGVYFCASSQGGPYARGARTDTQYFGPGTRLTVL.

The chain uses TRBV6-5 and TRBJ1-2; 7 nucleotides align to TRBD1. The germline V gene has CDR1 MNHEY and CDR2 SVGAGI. The CDR3 sequence is 15 residues long. The V and J ends lost 0 bases and 3 bases, in that order; junction bases with no gene match: 4. CDR3 nucleotide sequence: TGTGCCAGCAGTTACTCAGACGGGACAGACTATGGCTACACCTTC. It yields the protein CASSYSDGTDYGYTF.

The chain combines TRBV14 with TRBJ1-1, with unresolved D. The germline gives CDR1 SGHDN, CDR2 FVKESK. This CDR3 has 13 amino acids. Trimming stripped 8 bases from V and 0 bases from J, with 10 bases between. The CDR3 loop is CASSQHLNTEAFF. As DNA, the CDR3 is TGTGCCAGCTCACAGCACCTGAACACTGAAGCTTTCTTT.

The chain has TRBV5-4 and TRBJ2-1; 9 bases are shared with TRBD2. This CDR3 is 18 amino acids long. The germline V gene encodes CDR1 SGHNT and CDR2 YYREEE (reference sequence). V was pared by 4 bases and J by 5 bases, with 16 bases of the junction left unmatched. CDR3 sequence: CASSPGGSGGPSHNEQFF. As DNA, the CDR3 is TGTGCCAGCAGCCCTGGCGGTAGCGGGGGCCCTTCTCACAATGAGCAGTTCTTC.